This T cell receptor beta chain was captured in a study of post-analysis software for immune sequencing data. Study-wide points: The five TRBV segments detected at higher frequency in patients than in controls included TRBV5-6, TRBV5-1 and TRBV20-1.

CDR3 length equals 13 residues. Germline V CDR1 and CDR2: SQVTM, ANQGSEA. Unique molecular identifiers were carried by the TCR beta cDNA libraries. MiXCR was run by TCRdb on the PCR reads, yielding one entry per CDR3 protein. Counted here are about 570,000 distinct CDR3 sequences, 34% occurring once; the ten biggest clones make up approximately 6%. As to this clonotype: The antigen remains unidentified. It may be a read error: a sequence one base away is much more abundant.

The sequence derives from a girl aged 2-17 years with multiple sclerosis. Sequences were obtained from blood. The chain recombines TRBV29-1 with TRBJ2-5, with D perhaps TRBD1 (6 bases). The tail of the sequence fits TRBJ2-1 better, so the J call may be wrong. As DNA, the CDR3 is TGCAGCGTTGAGGGGGCAGCCCAAGAGACCCAGTTCTTC. Amino acids: CSVEGAAQETQFF.